Below, one T cell receptor (beta chain) is given with its context. Its specific antigen is unknown. No base qualities exist here, and no much larger clone lies one base off it. This sample stems from a study of response to subunit inactivated influenza vaccine (dated by TCRdb to about 2018). For the study in its entirety: To follow how T cells responded to a trivalent subunit inactivated influenza vaccine, the researchers relied on deep quantitative profiling of the T cell receptor repertoire. The study at large found these results: According to the authors, only a limited number of new T cells may be recruited by each seasonal influenza vaccination.

Library preparation used RT-PCR. TCRdb lists the instrument as Illumina HiSeq 2500. In TCRdb, the public reads were trimmed at Q25 with fastp and aligned with MiXCR, with productive beta chains retained. Here each entry gathers all rows of one CDR3 protein and keeps the most common genes and DNA. The sample table records about 610,000 distinct CDR3 sequences; 14% of these occur just once. 11% of the sample comes from the top ten. The CDR3 starts with the cysteine, ends with the phenylalanine, and has 20 residues. Only CDR3 DNA is held: 60 bases, read in frame from base 1. A distance of 25 bases separates the germline ends of V and J, which lose 0 bases and 3 bases respectively. Via the germline V gene, CDR1 is SGHVS and CDR2 FQNEAQ.

The specimen was PBMCs from blood, collected about 11 days after vaccination. The TCR comes from a man aged 50-59 years who received an inactivated influenza vaccine. Donor details come from another sample of the same person, matched by shared clones. The chain employs TRBV7-8 and TRBJ2-3; perhaps TRBD2 is the D gene, with 7 bases matching. The DNA sequence reads TGTGCCAGCAGCTTAGCCATGGGGGCTAGCGGAGCTAAGCGGACAGATACGCAGTATTTT. Translated, this is CASSLAMGASGAKRTDTQYF.